Below, 15 T cell receptor beta chains from the same sample are listed, as sequenced in a study of radiation and T cells in renal cell carcinoma. As to time point: baseline pretreatment blood. Stated treatment: 15 Gy SBRT to primary tumor, nephrectomy 4 weeks later. Sequenced by immunoSEQ multiplex PCR; TCRdb stores in-frame clones only, minus some. This table holds roughly 130,000 clones, nearly 90% found once. The material was blood, obtained from a patient whose treatment included radiotherapy and nephrectomy. The origin of the receptors is a woman aged 45 to 65 with renal cell carcinoma.

This clone was seen once. V usage is TRBV7-2 and J usage is TRBJ1-2; tentative D call: TRBD1 (6 bases). The CDR3 sequence is 15 residues long. Trimming stripped 6 bases from V and 3 bases from J, with 17 bases between. The germline V gene encodes CDR1 SGHTA and CDR2 FQGNSA. Here the CDR3 reads CASRDQTGIDYGYTF. The CDR3 DNA reads as TGTGCCAGCAGGGATCAAACAGGGATCGACTATGGCTACACCTTC.

This rearrangement joins TRBV5-6 to TRBJ2-6; tentatively, D is TRBD1 (5 bases). The CDR3 has 16 amino acids. The germline CDR1 and CDR2 sequences are SGHDT and YYEEEE. V was pared by 0 bases and J by 3 bases, with 10 bases between. Written as DNA, the CDR3 is TGTGCCAGCAGCTTGGTCGCAGGGTATGGGGCCAACGTCCTGACTTTC. It is translated as CASSLVAGYGANVLTF.

This chain uses TRBV7-2 with TRBJ2-5; the match to TRBD2 covers 8 bases. Germline V gene sequence: CDR1 SGHTA, CDR2 FQGNSA. This CDR3 has 17 amino acids. Germline trimming cut 1 base from V and 5 bases from J; bases unmatched to any gene: 12. The CDR3 coding sequence is TGTGCCAGCAGCTTAGGAGGCAGCGGGGGCCTCCGGGAGACCCAGTACTTC. As protein: CASSLGGSGGLRETQYF.

CDR3 region: CASKQGAGKFF. The CDR3 DNA is TGCGCCAGCAAACAGGGGGCAGGGAAGTTCTTC. This sequence joins TRBV23-1 and TRBJ2-1; 9 nucleotides align to TRBD1. TRBV23-1 is recorded as an ORF, its role being uncertain. Trimming cost V 7 bases and J 14 bases; bases outside gene matches: 6. The CDR3 consists of 11 residues.

This clone was recorded only once. V is TRBV14 and J is TRBJ1-1; D is ambiguous. Germline values: CDR1 SGHDN, CDR2 FVKESK. The ends were cut back, 1 base at V and 1 base at J, with 13 bases in the middle. The CDR3 runs 16 residues. The CDR3 DNA sequence: TGTGCCAGCAGCCAAGTTTTAAGGGCAAAGAACACTGAAGCTTTCTTT. This encodes CASSQVLRAKNTEAFF.

The chain is built from TRBV4-2 and TRBJ2-4; possibly TRBD1 for D (6 bases). CDR1 and CDR2 (germline): LGHNA, YNFKEQ. V was cut by 5 bases and J by 11 bases, with 13 bases left in between. CDR3 size: 12 residues. The CDR3 DNA reads TGTGCCAGCAGCGCTCCCGCAGGGGTTCAGTACTTC. Translated, it gives CASSAPAGVQYF.

The CDR3 region has the DNA TGCGCCAGCCCCGTCATACGAAACACCGGGGAGCTGTTTTTT. Amino acid sequence: CASPVIRNTGELFF. The V call is TRBV23-1, the J call TRBJ2-2; D is unclear. TRBV23-1 is marked as an open reading frame, function uncertain. This CDR3 has 14 amino acids. Deletions cut 8 bases from V and 2 bases from J, with 12 bases between.

The chain combines TRBV5-1 with TRBJ1-1, with D perhaps matching TRBD1 (6 bases). The V end was cut by 1 base, the J end by 6 bases, with 10 bases between. From germline, CDR1 is SGHRS and CDR2 YFSETQ. CDR3 length equals 13 residues. CDR3 amino acids: CASSLQGLAEAFF. Here the CDR3 DNA reads TGCGCCAGCAGCTTGCAGGGGTTGGCTGAAGCTTTCTTT.

This clone was found a few times. This chain uses TRBV5-1 with TRBJ1-4, with a weak D call TRBD1 (5 bases). Germline values: CDR1 SGHRS, CDR2 YFSETQ. The CDR3 runs 15 residues. The V gene lost 1 base and the J gene lost 2 bases, with 9 bases spanning the gap. The CDR3 nucleotides are TGCGCCAGCAGCTTGCTGGGGACGACTAATGAAAAACTGTTTTTT. Its translation: CASSLLGTTNEKLFF.

The chain couples TRBV25-1 to TRBJ2-7, with a weak D call TRBD2 (5 bases). The V end lost 8 bases, the J end lost 5 bases, and 19 bases lay between the germline ends. The CDR3 is 14 amino acids. Germline-derived CDR1 and CDR2 are MGHDK and SYGVNS. The CDR3 coding sequence is TGTGCCAGCCGAGGTCTAGGTGACGGGAACGAGCAGTACTTC. This translates into CASRGLGDGNEQYF.

The count of this clone is one. The V gene is TRBV15, the J gene TRBJ1-2, with 7 positions matching TRBD1. Trimming removed 0 bases from V and 1 base from J; junction bases left unmatched: 8. Germline CDR1 reads LNHNV; CDR2 reads YYDKDF (reference sequence). This CDR3 comprises 17 residues. The CDR3 protein is CATSRDRTGGDNYGYTF. For the CDR3, the DNA is TGTGCCACCAGCAGAGATCGGACAGGCGGGGATAACTATGGCTACACCTTC.

The V call is TRBV5-1, the J call TRBJ1-4, with a weak D call TRBD1 (5 bases). V dropped 0 bases and J dropped 8 bases, with 11 bases sitting between them. The V gene's germline CDR1 is SGHRS and CDR2 YFSETQ. CDR3 length: 14 residues. The CDR3 loop reads CASSLDNRNEKLFF. The CDR3 nucleotides read TGCGCCAGCAGCTTGGATAACAGGAACGAAAAACTGTTTTTT.

The chain is built from TRBV6-1 and TRBJ1-3; no definite D call. CDR1 is MNHNS, CDR2 SASEGT, per germline. The CDR3 spans 14 residues. V was trimmed by 8 bases and J by 0 bases, leaving 11 bases between them. CDR3 sequence: CASAPQYSGNTIYF. The DNA of the CDR3 is TGTGCCAGCGCTCCCCAATACTCTGGAAACACCATATATTTT.

V is TRBV15 and J is TRBJ2-3; D remains unclear. Looked up from germline, CDR1 is LNHNV and CDR2 is YYDKDF (reference sequence). The CDR3 loop spans 14 amino acids. The V gene lost 1 base and the J gene lost 2 bases, with 7 bases spanning the gap. CDR3 residues: CATSRARATDTQYF. CDR3 coding DNA: TGTGCCACCAGCAGAGCTCGGGCCACAGATACGCAGTATTTT.

This clone turned up a few times. The chain links TRBV7-6 to TRBJ2-7, with D hard to call. The CDR3 length is 12 residues. V shed 1 base and J shed 6 bases, with 7 bases lying between them. Germline CDR1 is SGHVS and CDR2 is FNYEAQ. The CDR3 is CASSLERSEQYF. CDR3 coding DNA: TGTGCCAGCAGCTTAGAACGGTCCGAGCAGTACTTC.